This T cell receptor (beta chain) was documented in a study of T cells in Graves' hyperthyroidism and ophthalmopathy. Study-wide points: Among clonotypes expanded in thyroid above 0.001, most were also found in blood.

Authors of the study amplified TCR beta CDR3 regions from RNA transcripts. First-round RT-PCR of the TCR CDR3 relied on the HTBI primer set. Via MiXCR, TCRdb re-called the multiplex PCR reads, giving one row per CDR3 protein. The sample yields approximately 700,000 distinct CDR3 sequences, about a sixth seen once. Calling Graves' hyperthyroidism stable meant ophthalmopathy did not progress within 18 months. Those with hyperthyroidism were 18 to 65 years old, newly diagnosed, and ill for under 2 months. The V gene lost 0 bases and the J gene lost 5 bases, with 11 bases spanning the gap. The CDR3 covers 15 residues. Per the germline V gene, CDR1 is SGDLS and CDR2 is YYNGEE. Many counts were recorded for this clonotype. Its antigen remains unknown.

This TCR was recovered from a man younger than 35 with Graves' hyperthyroidism. The source material was blood. The chain links TRBV9 to TRBJ1-4; no firm D call. CDR3 loop: CASSVALSANEKLFF. In DNA form, the CDR3 reads TGTGCCAGCAGCGTAGCTTTGTCAGCAAATGAAAAACTGTTTTTT.